The 25 T cell receptor beta chains reported below all come from one sample, sequenced in a study of blood T cell repertoires in COVID-19 (dated by TCRdb to about 2020). Libraries were built with the immunoSEQ multiplex PCR assay. Imported from immuneACCESS, the table was reduced by TCRdb to in-frame sequences with V and J called. These copies leave out some clones; in studies compared against another copy, an unresolved V gene accounts for under half, and the cause of the remainder is not known. Counted in this sample were 300,000 to 350,000 clones; over 70% of them appeared once. The top ten clonotypes cover about 4.7% of the sample. Sequencing used PBMCs or T cells enriched from blood (not recorded which). The receptor source for this set is a man aged 25-45 years who had recovered from COVID-19.

This clone was recorded once. The chain combines TRBV20-1 with TRBJ1-2; D not certain. The V end lost 7 bases, the J end lost 2 bases, and 8 bases lay between the germline ends. The CDR3 has 11 amino acids. Per germline, CDR1 DFQATT and CDR2 SNEGSKA (reference sequence). Here the CDR3 DNA reads TGCAGTGAATCACAGAACTATGGCTACACCTTC. Translation gives CSESQNYGYTF.

The genes are TRBV7-8 and TRBJ1-5, with a weak D call TRBD1 (5 bases). Trimming left V 1 base short and J 2 bases short, with 9 bases between. The CDR3 spans 15 residues. Looked up from germline, CDR1 is SGHVS and CDR2 is FQNEAQ. CDR3 sequence reads: CASSLGGVRNQPQHF. In DNA, the CDR3 is TGTGCCAGCAGCTTAGGGGGGGTACGCAATCAGCCCCAGCATTTT.

J is TRBJ2-7 and V is TRBV24-1; 7 nucleotides agree with TRBD1. CDR1 KGHDR and CDR2 SFDVKD come from the germline V gene. This CDR3 has 13 amino acids. The trim removed 9 bases at V and 0 bases at J, leaving 4 bases unmatched. The DNA of the CDR3 is TGTGCCACCGGAGCAGGGGGCTCCTACGAGCAGTACTTC. It yields the protein CATGAGGSYEQYF.

The DNA for the CDR3 is TGTGCCAGCAGTTTGCCGGGACAGGGGAATACTGGCTACACCTTC. Residues: CASSLPGQGNTGYTF. V and J are TRBV28 and TRBJ1-2; 10 bases line up with TRBD1. This CDR3 is built from 15 residues. The V gene's germline CDR1 is MDHEN and CDR2 SYDVKM. V trimming: 3 bases; J trimming: 7 bases; junction bases outside the gene matches: 8.

This chain links TRBV12-3 or TRBV12-4 with TRBJ2-2; tentatively, D is TRBD1 (5 bases). Deletions cut 10 bases from V and 0 bases from J, with 9 bases between. CDR3 length equals 13 residues. This CDR3 is CATSDTNTGELFF. CDR3 DNA: TGTGCCACTTCGGACACGAACACCGGGGAGCTGTTTTTT.

The V call is TRBV18, the J call TRBJ1-2, with D possibly matching TRBD1 (6 bases). Trimming took off 5 bases at V and 7 bases at J, with 11 bases between the two ends. The CDR3 has 12 amino acids. CDR1 and CDR2 (germline): KGHSH, LQKENI. This CDR3 is CASSNRDTGYTF. Here the CDR3 DNA reads TGTGCCAGCTCAAACCGGGACACTGGCTACACCTTC.

The chain employs TRBV5-1 and TRBJ1-2; 9 positions agree with TRBD1. This CDR3 region has 14 residues. Germline V gene sequence: CDR1 SGHRS, CDR2 YFSETQ. Trimming at V came to 4 bases and at J to 4 bases, leaving 5 bases not matched to a gene. The CDR3 loop is CASSRTGASYGYTF. CDR3 DNA sequence: TGCGCCAGCAGCAGGACAGGGGCGAGCTATGGCTACACCTTC.

This chain's CDR3 is CASSPRNAYGYTF. Written as DNA, the CDR3 is TGTGCCAGCAGCCCCAGGAATGCGTATGGCTACACCTTC. The V gene is TRBV6-5, the J gene TRBJ1-2; the D is unclear. The V end was cut by 6 bases, the J end by 5 bases, with 13 bases between. The CDR3 contains 13 residues. Germline CDR1 reads MNHEY; CDR2 reads SVGAGI.

The chain recombines TRBV2 with TRBJ2-3; a weak D match, TRBD2 (6 bases). This CDR3 contains 13 residues. The ends were cut back, 3 bases at V and 2 bases at J, with 6 bases in the middle. Germline CDR1 reads SNHLY; CDR2 reads FYNNEI. In DNA, the CDR3 is TGTGCCAGCAGTGAGGGACTCACAGATACGCAGTATTTT. Its protein is CASSEGLTDTQYF.

CDR3 sequence reads: CASSELSDRGSAQYF. In nucleotides, the CDR3 is TGTGCCAGCAGTGAACTCTCGGACAGGGGGAGTGCCCAGTACTTC. V and J are TRBV6-1 and TRBJ2-5; 10 bases fit TRBD1. Unmatched junction bases numbered 9, after V lost 2 bases and J lost 9 bases. Looked up from germline, CDR1 is MNHNS and CDR2 is SASEGT. This CDR3 is built from 15 residues.

CDR3 residues: CASSPRHRGRVTDTQYF. The CDR3, as DNA: TGTGCCAGCAGCCCCCGCCATAGGGGCAGAGTCACAGATACGCAGTATTTT. V is TRBV7-6 and J is TRBJ2-3, with a possible D match to TRBD1 (5 bases). Germline V lookup: CDR1 SGHVS, CDR2 FNYEAQ. The CDR3 covers 17 residues. V was shortened by 5 bases and J by 2 bases, with 20 bases between the two germline ends.

The chain joins TRBV2 to TRBJ1-4, with D hard to call. Germline CDR1 SNHLY, CDR2 FYNNEI. Trimming pared 8 bases from V and 0 bases from J, leaving 7 bases between. The CDR3 spans 13 residues. CDR3 residues: CASHRATNEKLFF. As DNA, the CDR3 is TGTGCCAGCCACCGAGCAACTAATGAAAAACTGTTTTTT.

V usage is TRBV4-1 and J usage is TRBJ1-5; TRBD1 is a possible D gene (5 bases). This CDR3 spans 15 amino acids. Germline V lookup: CDR1 MGHRA, CDR2 YSYEKL. Trimming took 1 base from V and 5 from J, leaving 12 bases between them. The CDR3 DNA reads as TGCGCCAGCAGCCAAGGAGGCCAGGGTCATCAGCCCCAGCATTTT. Residues: CASSQGGQGHQPQHF.

The chain employs TRBV24-1 and TRBJ2-3; 13 nucleotides align to TRBD2. Germline V gene lookup returns CDR1 KGHDR and CDR2 SFDVKD. The V segment lost 1 base and the J segment 0 bases; nucleotides outside the gene matches: 6. The CDR3 has 19 amino acids. Written as DNA, the CDR3 is TGTGCCACCAGTGATTTTACGACTAGCGGGGGGACTAGCACAGATACGCAGTATTTT. This encodes CATSDFTTSGGTSTDTQYF.

This clone was recorded a few times. This rearrangement joins TRBV24-1 to TRBJ1-6; D remains ambiguous. Trimming cost V 0 bases and J 10 bases, with 18 bases left between them. Germline assignment: CDR1 KGHDR and CDR2 SFDVKD. The CDR3 sequence is 17 residues long. The DNA for the CDR3 is TGTGCCACCAGTGATTTGGTTTTGCAGCGGAGACGGTCACCCCTCCACTTT. Amino acid sequence: CATSDLVLQRRRSPLHF.

The chain combines TRBV7-2 with TRBJ2-5; 10 bases align to TRBD1. With V trimmed by 5 bases and J by 4 bases, 4 bases remained unmatched. The CDR3 runs to 14 residues. CDR1 SGHTA and CDR2 FQGNSA come from the germline V gene. CDR3 loop: CASSPWTGGETQYF. In DNA, the CDR3 is TGTGCCAGCAGCCCTTGGACAGGGGGAGAGACCCAGTACTTC. The variable domain in full, with the rest retrieved from reference TRBV7-2 and TRBJ2-5, is GAGVSQSPSNKVTEKGKDVELRCDPISGHTALYWYRQSLGQGLEFLIYFQGNSAPDKSGLPSDRFSAERTGGSVSTLTIQRTQQEDSAVYLCASSPWTGGETQYFGPGTRLLVL.

V and J are TRBV7-9 and TRBJ1-1; a possible D gene is TRBD1 (6 bases). V dropped 0 bases and J dropped 1 base, with 12 bases sitting between them. Germline V lookup: CDR1 SEHNR, CDR2 FQNEAQ (reference sequence). This CDR3 is built from 16 residues. The CDR3 loop reads CASSLAGGGGNTEAFF. For the CDR3, the DNA is TGTGCCAGCAGCTTAGCTGGGGGCGGGGGGAACACTGAAGCTTTCTTT. The variable domain in full, with the rest retrieved from reference TRBV7-9 and TRBJ1-1, is DTGVSQNPRHKITKRGQNVTFRCDPISEHNRLYWYRQTLGQGPEFLTYFQNEAQLEKSRLLSDRFSAERPKGSFSTLEIQRTEQGDSAMYLCASSLAGGGGNTEAFFGQGTRLTVV.

CDR3 sequence reads: CATSQGGVETQYF. In nucleotides, the CDR3 is TGTGCCACCAGTCAAGGGGGCGTAGAGACCCAGTACTTC. The chain employs TRBV24-1 and TRBJ2-5; 7 bases align to TRBD1. Germline V gene sequence: CDR1 KGHDR, CDR2 SFDVKD. V was pared by 6 bases and J by 4 bases, with 4 bases of the junction left unmatched. The CDR3 runs to 13 residues.

The chain joins TRBV27 to TRBJ1-1; 8 positions agree with TRBD1. CDR1 is MNHEY and CDR2 is SMNVEV in the germline V gene (reference sequence). The CDR3 is 16 amino acids. V gave up 6 bases and J gave up 4 bases; unmatched junction bases: 13. Here the CDR3 reads CASSPDRAFIPTEAFF. The CDR3 DNA sequence: TGTGCCAGCAGCCCGGACAGGGCCTTTATCCCCACTGAAGCTTTCTTT.

This clone was counted once. The V and J genes are TRBV2 and TRBJ1-5, with TRBD1 identical over 8 bases. CDR1 is SNHLY, CDR2 FYNNEI, per germline. With V trimmed by 6 bases and J by 7 bases, 5 bases remained unmatched. The CDR3 has 13 amino acids. CDR3 DNA sequence: TGTGCCAGCAGCGCGGACAGGGAGCAGCCCCAGCATTTT. It translates to CASSADREQPQHF.

This clone is a singleton in its sample. The J gene is TRBJ2-2, the V gene TRBV2; 14 positions agree with TRBD2. The V gene's germline CDR1 is SNHLY and CDR2 FYNNEI. Trimming at V came to 6 bases and at J to 10 bases, leaving 1 base not matched to a gene. The CDR3 covers 13 residues. CDR3 residues: CASRGLAGVELFF. CDR3 DNA: TGTGCCAGCAGGGGACTAGCGGGGGTGGAGCTGTTTTTT.

The CDR3 loop reads CASSQSPGTAKGGYTF. In DNA, the CDR3 is TGTGCCAGCTCTCAGTCCCCCGGGACAGCGAAAGGAGGCTACACCTTC. The chain has TRBV18 and TRBJ1-2; 7 positions match TRBD1. The V gene's germline CDR1 is KGHSH and CDR2 LQKENI. The CDR3 is 16 amino acids. V was clipped by 6 bases and J by 8 bases; unmatched bases: 18. The entire variable domain, with the rest obtained from reference TRBV18 and TRBJ1-2, is as follows: NAGVMQNPRHLVRRRGQEARLRCSPMKGHSHVYWYRQLPEEGLKFMVYLQKENIIDESGMPKERFSAEFPKEGPSILRIQQVVRGDSAAYFCASSQSPGTAKGGYTFGSGTRLTVV.

This CDR3 reads CASSYPGYNEQFF. In nucleotides, the CDR3 is TGTGCCAGCAGCTACCCAGGTTACAATGAGCAGTTCTTC. The chain joins TRBV7-6 to TRBJ2-1, with D unclear. Germline-derived CDR1 and CDR2 are SGHVS and FNYEAQ. The CDR3 has 13 amino acids. Trimming shortened V by 4 bases and J by 4 bases, and 8 bases separated the two germline ends.

The V gene is TRBV18, the J gene TRBJ2-7; possible D gene TRBD2, 6 bases. This CDR3 is built from 14 residues. Germline values: CDR1 KGHSH, CDR2 LQKENI. V dropped 2 bases and J dropped 2 bases, with 10 bases sitting between them. The CDR3 bases are TGTGCCAGCTCACCAGACGGACTAACCTACGAGCAGTACTTC. This codes for CASSPDGLTYEQYF. Full variable domain (outside the CDR3, taken from reference TRBV18 and TRBJ2-7): NAGVMQNPRHLVRRRGQEARLRCSPMKGHSHVYWYRQLPEEGLKFMVYLQKENIIDESGMPKERFSAEFPKEGPSILRIQQVVRGDSAAYFCASSPDGLTYEQYFGPGTRLTVT.

The J gene is TRBJ1-2, the V gene TRBV7-9; 7 bases agree with TRBD1. The junction had 9 bases not matched to a gene; V was cut back by 0 bases and J by 8 bases. Germline V lookup: CDR1 SEHNR, CDR2 FQNEAQ (reference sequence). CDR3 size: 15 residues. The DNA for the CDR3 is TGTGCCAGCAGCTTAGCGCCGGAGGGGGCGCCCGGCTACACCTTC. This sequence encodes CASSLAPEGAPGYTF.